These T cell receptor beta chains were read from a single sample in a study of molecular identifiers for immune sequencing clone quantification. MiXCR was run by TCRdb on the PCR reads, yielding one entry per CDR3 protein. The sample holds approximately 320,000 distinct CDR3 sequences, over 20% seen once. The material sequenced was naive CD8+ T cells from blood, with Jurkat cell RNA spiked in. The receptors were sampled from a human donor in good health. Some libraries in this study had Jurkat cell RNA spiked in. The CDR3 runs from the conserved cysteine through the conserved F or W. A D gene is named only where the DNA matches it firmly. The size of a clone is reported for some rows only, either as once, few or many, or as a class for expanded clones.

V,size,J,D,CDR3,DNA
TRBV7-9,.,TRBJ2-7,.,CASSLVGQGGEGQYF,TGTGCCAGCAGCTTAGTCGGGCAGGGGGGTGAAGGGCAGTACTTC
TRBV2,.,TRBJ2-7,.,CASSVARFATVGTYEQYF,TGTGCCAGCAGTGTTGCTAGGTTCGCTACAGTTGGAACCTACGAGCAGTACTTC
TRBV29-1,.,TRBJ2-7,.,CSVVPGHVFYEQYF,TGCAGCGTAGTACCTGGACACGTCTTCTACGAGCAGTACTTC
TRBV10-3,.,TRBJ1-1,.,CATGGGTEALF,TGTGCCACTGGGGGAGGCACTGAAGCTCTCTTT
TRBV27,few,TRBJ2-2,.,CASSQLAPNTGELFF,TGTGCCAGCAGTCAGCTAGCGCCGAACACCGGGGAGCTGTTTTTT
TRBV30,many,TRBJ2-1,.,CAWSNNEQFF,TGTGCCTGGAGTAACAATGAGCAGTTCTTC
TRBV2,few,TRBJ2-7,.,CAIQEGTPTYEQYF,TGTGCCATCCAAGAGGGGACTCCTACCTACGAGCAGTACTTC
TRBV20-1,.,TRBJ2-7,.,CGARVPTGYEQYF,TGCGGTGCTAGAGTCCCGACTGGCTACGAGCAGTACTTC
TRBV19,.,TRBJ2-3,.,CASTNHGDTQYF,TGTGCCAGTACCAACCACGGAGATACGCAGTATTTT
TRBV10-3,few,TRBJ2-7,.,CAISEPSEGYEQYF,TGTGCCATCAGTGAGCCCTCGGAGGGCTACGAGCAGTACTTC
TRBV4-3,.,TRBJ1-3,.,CASSQDRHVSTGNTIYF,TGCGCCAGCAGCCAAGATCGGCACGTTTCAACTGGAAACACCATATATTTT
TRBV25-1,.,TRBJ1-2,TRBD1,CASRDREGNGYTF,TGTGCCAGCAGGGACAGGGAGGGCAATGGCTACACCTTC
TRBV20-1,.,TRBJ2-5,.,CSARQGNEETQYF,TGCAGTGCTCGCCAGGGAAATGAAGAGACCCAGTACTTC
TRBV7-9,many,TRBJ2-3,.,CASSYRREVARDTQYF,TGTGCCAGCAGCTATCGCAGGGAGGTCGCAAGAGATACGCAGTATTTT
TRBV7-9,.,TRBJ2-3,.,CASSPRRGYTGATDTQYF,TGTGCCAGCAGCCCCCGAAGGGGTTATACGGGAGCTACAGATACGCAGTATTTT
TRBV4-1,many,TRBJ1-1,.,CASSQVRTNTEAFF,TGCGCCAGCAGCCAAGTCCGCACGAACACTGAAGCTTTCTTT
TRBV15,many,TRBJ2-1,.,CATSRFPREQFF,TGTGCCACCAGCAGATTTCCGCGAGAGCAGTTCTTC
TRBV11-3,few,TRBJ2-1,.,CASSPGYGSRYNEQFF,TGTGCCAGCAGCCCCGGATACGGTTCTAGGTACAATGAGCAGTTCTTC
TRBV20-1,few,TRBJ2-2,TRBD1,CSAEKRDRTNTGELFF,TGCAGTGCTGAGAAACGGGACAGGACGAACACCGGGGAGCTGTTTTTT
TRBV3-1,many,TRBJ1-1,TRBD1,CASSNGQGNTEAFF,TGTGCCAGCAGCAACGGACAGGGGAACACTGAAGCTTTCTTT
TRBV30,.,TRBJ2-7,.,CAWSIHWDSEFYEQYF,TGTGCCTGGAGTATACATTGGGATTCTGAATTCTACGAGCAGTACTTC
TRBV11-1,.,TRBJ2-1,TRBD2,CASSLPSGFPGQFF,TGTGCCAGCAGCTTGCCTAGCGGATTCCCGGGACAGTTCTTC
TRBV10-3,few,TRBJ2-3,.,CAISEPPGSSDTQYF,TGTGCCATCAGTGAGCCCCCGGGCAGCTCAGATACGCAGTATTTT
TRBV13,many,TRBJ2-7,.,CASSLVGHEQYF,TGTGCCAGCAGCTTAGTGGGGCACGAGCAGTACTTC
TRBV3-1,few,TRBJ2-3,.,CASSQVGRYTQYF,TGTGCCAGCAGCCAAGTGGGTAGATATACGCAGTATTTT
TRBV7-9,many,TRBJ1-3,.,CASSSSFSGNTIYF,TGTGCCAGCAGCTCCTCTTTCTCTGGAAACACCATATATTTT
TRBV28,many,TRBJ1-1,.,CASSFPGPQGEAFF,TGTGCCAGCAGTTTCCCGGGGCCCCAGGGTGAAGCTTTCTTT
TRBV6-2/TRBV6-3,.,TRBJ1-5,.,CASGVPVWQPQHF,TGTGCCAGCGGTGTCCCAGTCTGGCAGCCCCAGCATTTT
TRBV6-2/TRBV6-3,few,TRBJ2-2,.,CASSSGGGWLGFAGELFF,TGTGCCAGCAGCTCCGGAGGAGGCTGGTTGGGTTTCGCCGGGGAGCTGTTTTTT
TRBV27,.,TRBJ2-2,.,CASSFGSPTGELFF,TGTGCCAGCAGTTTCGGCAGTCCAACCGGGGAGCTGTTTTTT
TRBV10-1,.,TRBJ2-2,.,CASSEKEAGTGELFF,TGCGCCAGCAGTGAGAAAGAAGCGGGCACCGGAGAGCTGTTTTTT
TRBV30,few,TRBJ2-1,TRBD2,CAWSVSSGGYEQFF,TGTGCCTGGAGTGTAAGTAGCGGGGGATATGAGCAGTTCTTC
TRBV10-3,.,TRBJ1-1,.,CAISETGSNTEAFF,TGTGCCATCAGTGAAACAGGCTCTAACACTGAAGCTTTCTTT
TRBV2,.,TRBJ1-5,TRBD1,CASSEGEGAFIRQPQHF,TGTGCCAGCAGTGAAGGGGAGGGGGCTTTTATTCGTCAGCCCCAGCATTTT
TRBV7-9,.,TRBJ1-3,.,CASSVPGSGPGNTIYF,TGTGCCAGCAGCGTACCGGGATCCGGCCCTGGAAACACCATATATTTT
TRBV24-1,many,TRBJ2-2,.,CATRDSATGELFF,TGTGCCACCAGGGACAGTGCCACCGGGGAGCTGTTTTTT
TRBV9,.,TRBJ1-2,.,CASSPGEGYDYGYTF,TGTGCCAGCAGCCCAGGCGAGGGTTACGACTATGGCTACACCTTC
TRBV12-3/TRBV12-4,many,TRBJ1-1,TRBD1,CASSPTGTDNEAFF,TGTGCCAGCAGCCCCACCGGGACAGATAATGAAGCTTTCTTT
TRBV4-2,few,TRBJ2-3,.,CASSQAILDASDTQYF,TGTGCCAGCAGCCAAGCGATACTAGACGCCTCAGATACGCAGTATTTT
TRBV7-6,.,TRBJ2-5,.,CASSSYGAQEPQYF,TGTGCCAGCAGCTCTTATGGTGCCCAAGAGCCCCAGTACTTC
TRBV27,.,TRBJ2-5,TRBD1,CASRKRTGRETQYF,TGTGCCAGCAGAAAAAGGACAGGGAGGGAGACCCAGTACTTC
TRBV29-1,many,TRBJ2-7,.,CSVELPDYEQYF,TGCAGCGTTGAACTCCCCGACTACGAGCAGTACTTC
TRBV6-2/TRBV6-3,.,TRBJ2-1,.,CASSSQDAVEQFF,TGTGCCAGCAGCTCGCAAGACGCGGTTGAGCAGTTCTTC
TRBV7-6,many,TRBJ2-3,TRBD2,CASTTVAGSGDTQYF,TGTGCCAGCACCACAGTAGCGGGAAGTGGAGATACGCAGTATTTT